A selection of T cell receptor beta chains follows, all from one sample in a study of blood T cell repertoires in COVID-19. The assay was immunoSEQ multiplex PCR, and TCRdb's table has in-frame clones only and misses some. The sample lists approximately 470,000 clones, 80% to 90% occurring once. Sequenced: peripheral blood. Receptors were obtained from a human donor in a cohort sampled during active COVID-19. The CDR3 runs from the conserved cysteine through the conserved F or W. A D gene is named only where the DNA matches it firmly. Not all rows give a size; the values are once, few, many and, for expanded clones, a class.

v_call	clone_size	d_call	j_call	cdr3_nt	cdr3_aa
TRBV3-1/TRBV3-2	NA	NA	TRBJ2-3	TGTGCCAGCAGCCAAGATGGTACTAGCTGGCGGTTCTCCACAGATACGCAGTATTTT	CASSQDGTSWRFSTDTQYF
TRBV12-5	NA	TRBD1	TRBJ2-7	TGTGCTAGTGGCCAAGAAACTCCGGGACAGGGTACGTACTTC	CASGQETPGQGTYF
TRBV28	once	TRBD2	TRBJ2-3	TGTGCCAGCAGAACCGTTAGCGGGAGGGCCACAGATACGCAGTATTTT	CASRTVSGRATDTQYF
TRBV7-2	NA	NA	TRBJ1-2	TGTGCCAGCAGCTTAGCCCTAGGAGTCTCAGCTGGCTACACCTTC	CASSLALGVSAGYTF
TRBV11-2	NA	NA	TRBJ1-6	TGTGCCAGCAGCTTTTCGGGGAGCTCCTATAATTCACCCCTCCACTTT	CASSFSGSSYNSPLHF
TRBV5-4	NA	TRBD2	TRBJ2-2	TGTGCCAGCAGCTTGGTCGCGGGAGCAAACACCGGGGAGCTGTTTTTT	CASSLVAGANTGELFF
TRBV19	NA	TRBD2	TRBJ2-1	TGTGCCAGTACCAGACTAGCGGGAGATGTAGGTGAGCAGTTCTTC	CASTRLAGDVGEQFF
TRBV3-1/TRBV3-2	NA	TRBD1	TRBJ1-5	TGTGCCAGCAGCCAAGAACCTACAGGGGGCGGGCAGCCCCAGCATTTT	CASSQEPTGGGQPQHF
TRBV2	few	NA	TRBJ2-1	TGTGCCAGCAGTGGAGTGGTACGGAGTGAGCAGTTCTTC	CASSGVVRSEQFF
TRBV3-1/TRBV3-2	NA	NA	TRBJ2-7	TGTGCCAGCAGCCAAGCGACGGGGGACTACGAGCAGTACTTC	CASSQATGDYEQYF
TRBV9	NA	NA	TRBJ1-3	TGTGCCAGCAGCGTAGGCCACAGTTCTGGAAACACCATATATTTT	CASSVGHSSGNTIYF
TRBV28	NA	TRBD1	TRBJ1-1	TGTGCCAGCAGCAGACTTAACAGGGGTGAAGCTTTCTTT	CASSRLNRGEAFF
TRBV28	NA	NA	TRBJ2-2	TGTGCCAGCAAACAGAACACCGGGGAGCTGTTTTTT	CASKQNTGELFF
TRBV10-2	NA	TRBD2	TRBJ2-7	TGCGCCAGCTCACCAGCGGGAGAATTCAGCGAGCAGTACTTC	CASSPAGEFSEQYF
TRBV27	NA	NA	TRBJ2-3	TGTGCCAGCAGTTTATCGGGGGACTTGCGGAGCACAGATACGCAGTATTTT	CASSLSGDLRSTDTQYF
TRBV4-1	NA	NA	TRBJ2-3	TGCGCCAGCCGACGCTCGGGGGATGTGACAGATACGCAGTATTTT	CASRRSGDVTDTQYF
TRBV27	NA	NA	TRBJ1-2	TGTGCCAGCAGTTTAGTCGGAACAGGGATTAAGTATGGCTACACCTTC	CASSLVGTGIKYGYTF
TRBV29-1	NA	TRBD1	TRBJ1-4	TGCAGCGCCACGCGGACAGGGGAGAAAAAACTGTTTTTT	CSATRTGEKKLFF
TRBV9	NA	NA	TRBJ1-1	TGTGCCAGCAGCCCGGATACAGGGAGTATAGAAGCTTTCTTT	CASSPDTGSIEAFF
TRBV5-4	few	NA	TRBJ2-7	TGTGCCAGCAGCTCGGACAGCTACGAGCAGTACTTC	CASSSDSYEQYF
TRBV30	NA	TRBD2	TRBJ2-7	TGTGCCTGGGGGACTAGCGGGACCTACGAGCAGTACTTC	CAWGTSGTYEQYF
TRBV11-2	NA	NA	TRBJ2-5	TGTGCCAGCAGCTTGGGCCCAACGGGGGAGACCCAGTACTTC	CASSLGPTGETQYF
TRBV6-2/TRBV6-3	NA	NA	TRBJ2-7	TGTGCCAGCAGTTACTCGGCTGTGGAGGCCTACGAGCAGTACTTC	CASSYSAVEAYEQYF
TRBV6-1	once	NA	TRBJ1-1	TGTGCCAGCAGTGAACAGGTGAACACTGAAGCTTTCTTT	CASSEQVNTEAFF
TRBV28	NA	TRBD1	TRBJ1-1	TGTGCCAGCAGTGAAGACAGGGAGATGAACACTGAAGCTTTCTTT	CASSEDREMNTEAFF
TRBV19	NA	NA	TRBJ1-5	TGTGCCAGTAGTCTGGCGGGGACCTTGGGCAATCAGCCCCAGCATTTT	CASSLAGTLGNQPQHF
TRBV28	NA	TRBD2	TRBJ2-5	TGTGCCAGCAGCAGGACTAGCGGACTAGAGACCCAGTACTTC	CASSRTSGLETQYF
TRBV6-2/TRBV6-3	NA	TRBD2	TRBJ2-3	TGTGCCAGCAGTTACTTCTTTGGGCTAGCGGGAGATCCTACAGATACGCAGTATTTT	CASSYFFGLAGDPTDTQYF
TRBV19	NA	NA	TRBJ1-2	TGTGCCAGTAGTATTTTAGGCGGCTATGGCTACACCTTC	CASSILGGYGYTF
TRBV11-1	NA	NA	TRBJ1-1	TGTGCCAGCAGCCCCCTTCGAGTGTCGAACACTGAAGCTTTCTTT	CASSPLRVSNTEAFF
TRBV2	NA	TRBD1	TRBJ1-5	TGTGCCAGCAGTGATGGCCAGGGGGTCAGCAATCAGCCCCAGCATTTT	CASSDGQGVSNQPQHF